This T cell receptor beta chain appears in the sequencing data of a study of identical twins (dated by TCRdb to the mid-2010s). About the study as a whole: TCR alpha and beta repertoires from monozygotic twins, unrelated adults of various ages and cord blood were deep-sequenced to test whether fetal clonotypes persist. To rule out contamination, the twin experiments were replicated at different times with different library preparation protocols. Paper-wide results and their limitations: Out-of-frame TCR alpha sequences shared between twins showed an excess of low generation-probability sequences compared with coincidental sharing between unrelated individuals. Abundant cord blood beta clonotypes had fewer insertions, young adult naive repertoires showed a similar but weaker trend, and memory repertoires showed no such trend. Excess twin sharing in beta out-of-frame sequences was weaker because fewer shared sequences lowered the signal-to-noise ratio. In monozygotic twins, out-of-frame TCR alpha sharing was systematically underestimated by recombination models, although the models agreed with sharing between unrelated individuals. Invariant T cells such as MAIT and iNKT could partly confound zero-insertion analyses, although diverse VJ usage argued against such confounding for most clonotypes. Conclusions relied on cross-sectional statistical analysis, since the same donors could not be followed over many years.

The receptor library was made with 5' RACE. Sequenced on an Illumina HiSeq 2000. Template switching added a universal primer binding site, and the final cDNA carried a unique molecular identifier that allowed TCR cDNA molecules to be counted accurately. First-strand cDNA for TCR alpha and beta chains was synthesized from specific primers in the conserved constant-segment region. To control for contamination, every cDNA library was double barcoded, receiving both a SMART-Mk sample barcode and Illumina barcodes. TruSeq adapter sequences, together with Illumina sample barcodes, were added in two successive PCR steps. Sequencing of the TCR alpha and beta cDNA libraries was done on the Illumina HiSeq platform using custom primers. The study's processing was this. MiGEC processed the raw reads to extract unique molecular identifiers, while MiXCR was used to determine the CDR3 positions. Recombination models were inferred per individual with the repgenHMM and IGoR tools using an EM algorithm. The analysis of shared clonotypes was done with the tcR package in R, with sharing normalized by the product of cloneset sizes. To study raw recombination free of thymic and clonal selection effects, out-of-frame nonproductive sequences were analyzed. TCRdb trimmed public reads at Q25 via fastp, called clones via MiXCR and kept in-frame beta chains. Each entry merges the rows of one CDR3 protein and shows their most common DNA and genes. In this record, the V and J calls reflect TCRdb's handling and not the investigators' own analysis. This sample comprises some 330,000 distinct CDR3 sequences, about 10% of them detected only once. The ten largest make up under 10% of the sample.

Every donor was a healthy Caucasian. Three unrelated non-twin adults were also sequenced: a male aged 18 to 29, a male aged 50 to 59 and a female aged 50 to 59. Using Miltenyi CD45RO+ enrichment and human naive T-cell isolation kits, memory (CD45RO+) and naive T cells were isolated from PBMC. This clonotype was detected a few times. What this receptor recognizes is not known. Per-base quality was not reported, and no clone a single base away is much larger than it. The specimen sequenced was naive T cells sorted from blood. This sample's cell subset or site label indicates: cells isolated with a human naive T-cell isolation kit. The receptor was derived from a woman aged 50 to 60 in good health.

The DNA reads as follows: TGTGCCAGCAGTTCCCCCGGCCAACACGAGACCCAGTACTTC. This codes for CASSSPGQHETQYF. The rearrangement joined TRBV6-2 or TRBV6-3 to TRBJ2-5; a confident D gene designation cannot be given. Counted from cysteine to phenylalanine, this CDR3 has 14 amino acids. The only DNA kept is the CDR3, 42 bases in frame from the first base. CDR1 MNHEY and CDR2 SVGEGT were looked up in the germline V gene. V lost 4 bases and J lost 5 bases; the stretch between them is 14 bases long.